Listed below are T cell receptor beta chains from one sample, sequenced in a study of cytomegalovirus exposure and HLA in healthy donors. Here immunoSEQ multiplex PCR was the method, and the copy in TCRdb shows in-frame clones only, minus some. Here the sample spans about 95,000 clones, less than 85% being singletons. What was sequenced was PBMCs. These receptors were collected from a man aged 18-30 years in good health and CMV-seropositive. Each CDR3 is given with its conserved first and last residue. Each record gives: clone size, V gene, J gene, D gene, CDR3 length, CDR3 protein, CDR3 DNA. A D gene is named only where the DNA matches it firmly. Some rows have no size entry. The others give once, few or many, or a class for an expanded clone.

clone size: .; V gene: TRBV29-1; J gene: TRBJ2-7; D gene: TRBD1; CDR3 length: 13; CDR3 protein: CSVGDRGTYEQYF; CDR3 DNA: TGCAGCGTCGGGGACAGGGGGACCTACGAGCAGTACTTC
clone size: .; V gene: TRBV7-9; J gene: TRBJ2-6; D gene: TRBD1; CDR3 length: 18; CDR3 protein: CASSIPWGQGSGANVLTF; CDR3 DNA: TGTGCCAGCAGCATCCCCTGGGGACAGGGCTCTGGGGCCAACGTCCTGACTTTC
clone size: .; V gene: TRBV9; J gene: TRBJ1-5; D gene: TRBD1; CDR3 length: 15; CDR3 protein: CASSFGQGGNQPQHF; CDR3 DNA: TGTGCCAGCAGCTTCGGACAGGGGGGCAATCAGCCCCAGCATTTT
clone size: .; V gene: TRBV11-1; J gene: TRBJ2-5; D gene: TRBD2; CDR3 length: 15; CDR3 protein: CASSLPMGLQETQYF; CDR3 DNA: TGTGCCAGCAGCTTACCCATGGGACTACAAGAGACCCAGTACTTC
clone size: .; V gene: TRBV5-1; J gene: TRBJ2-5; D gene: TRBD1; CDR3 length: 15; CDR3 protein: CASSLNRGPQETQYF; CDR3 DNA: TGCGCCAGCAGCTTGAACAGGGGGCCCCAAGAGACCCAGTACTTC
clone size: .; V gene: TRBV7-9; J gene: TRBJ2-2; D gene: TRBD1; CDR3 length: 15; CDR3 protein: CASSLPTGRAGELFF; CDR3 DNA: TGTGCCAGCAGCTTACCGACAGGGCGCGCCGGGGAGCTGTTTTTT
clone size: .; V gene: TRBV6-1; J gene: TRBJ2-1; D gene: .; CDR3 length: 13; CDR3 protein: CASSESRLNEQFF; CDR3 DNA: TGTGCCAGCAGCGAAAGCAGGCTAAATGAGCAGTTCTTC
clone size: .; V gene: TRBV30; J gene: TRBJ1-1; D gene: TRBD1; CDR3 length: 13; CDR3 protein: CAWRNRGWAEAFF; CDR3 DNA: TGTGCCTGGAGAAACAGGGGCTGGGCTGAAGCTTTCTTT
clone size: .; V gene: TRBV29-1; J gene: TRBJ1-1; D gene: TRBD1; CDR3 length: 12; CDR3 protein: CSVVGTGWEAFF; CDR3 DNA: TGCAGCGTTGTGGGGACAGGTTGGGAAGCTTTCTTT
clone size: .; V gene: TRBV5-1; J gene: TRBJ2-7; D gene: TRBD1; CDR3 length: 19; CDR3 protein: CASSDSLPVSGTGSYEQYF; CDR3 DNA: TGCGCCAGCAGCGACTCCCTTCCCGTTTCCGGGACAGGGTCCTACGAGCAGTACTTC
clone size: .; V gene: TRBV6-6; J gene: TRBJ1-1; D gene: TRBD1; CDR3 length: 14; CDR3 protein: CASSYDRASTEAFF; CDR3 DNA: TGTGCCAGCAGTTACGACAGGGCCAGCACTGAAGCTTTCTTT
clone size: .; V gene: TRBV28; J gene: TRBJ1-4; D gene: .; CDR3 length: 12; CDR3 protein: CASSSQGEKLFF; CDR3 DNA: TGTGCCAGCAGTTCCCAGGGGGAAAAACTGTTTTTT
clone size: once; V gene: TRBV6-5; J gene: TRBJ1-1; D gene: TRBD1; CDR3 length: 14; CDR3 protein: CASRQGARRTEAFF; CDR3 DNA: TGTGCCAGCAGGCAGGGGGCTAGGCGCACTGAAGCTTTCTTT
clone size: once; V gene: TRBV27; J gene: TRBJ2-1; D gene: TRBD2; CDR3 length: 14; CDR3 protein: CASRLAGGSNEQFF; CDR3 DNA: TGTGCCAGCAGGCTAGCGGGAGGGAGCAATGAGCAGTTCTTC
clone size: .; V gene: TRBV28; J gene: TRBJ2-2; D gene: .; CDR3 length: 13; CDR3 protein: CASSFRRAGELFF; CDR3 DNA: TGTGCCAGCAGTTTCCGGCGGGCCGGGGAGCTGTTTTTT
clone size: .; V gene: TRBV5-1; J gene: TRBJ2-7; D gene: .; CDR3 length: 14; CDR3 protein: CASSFNSFSYEQYF; CDR3 DNA: TGCGCCAGCAGCTTCAATAGTTTCTCCTACGAGCAGTACTTC
clone size: few; V gene: TRBV5-6; J gene: TRBJ1-2; D gene: .; CDR3 length: 13; CDR3 protein: CASSLAGVYGYTF; CDR3 DNA: TGTGCCAGCAGCTTGGCAGGGGTGTATGGCTACACCTTC
clone size: .; V gene: TRBV5-1; J gene: TRBJ1-1; D gene: .; CDR3 length: 13; CDR3 protein: CASSLRGWTEAFF; CDR3 DNA: TGCGCCAGCAGCTTAAGGGGGTGGACTGAAGCTTTCTTT
clone size: .; V gene: TRBV7-9; J gene: TRBJ2-1; D gene: .; CDR3 length: 16; CDR3 protein: CASSSSDSLGFNEQFF; CDR3 DNA: TGTGCCAGCAGCTCCTCGGACAGTCTAGGGTTCAATGAGCAGTTCTTC
clone size: few; V gene: TRBV9; J gene: TRBJ1-2; D gene: .; CDR3 length: 14; CDR3 protein: CASSVSRGGIGYTF; CDR3 DNA: TGTGCCAGCAGCGTATCGAGGGGGGGCATTGGCTACACCTTC
clone size: .; V gene: TRBV27; J gene: TRBJ1-5; D gene: .; CDR3 length: 12; CDR3 protein: CASSLQQQPQHF; CDR3 DNA: TGTGCCAGCAGTTTACAACAGCAGCCCCAGCATTTT
clone size: .; V gene: TRBV27; J gene: TRBJ2-1; D gene: .; CDR3 length: 16; CDR3 protein: CASSLITGLTGDEQFF; CDR3 DNA: TGTGCCAGCAGTTTAATAACGGGTCTTACCGGGGATGAGCAGTTCTTC
clone size: .; V gene: TRBV7-3; J gene: TRBJ2-2; D gene: TRBD2; CDR3 length: 16; CDR3 protein: CASSYIPGTRPGELFF; CDR3 DNA: TGTGCCAGCAGCTACATACCCGGGACTAGACCCGGGGAGCTGTTTTTT
clone size: .; V gene: TRBV19; J gene: TRBJ2-6; D gene: TRBD2; CDR3 length: 17; CDR3 protein: CASRETGGLRGANVLTF; CDR3 DNA: TGTGCCAGTCGAGAGACGGGGGGGCTTAGAGGGGCCAACGTCCTGACTTTC
clone size: .; V gene: TRBV5-6; J gene: TRBJ1-5; D gene: .; CDR3 length: 14; CDR3 protein: CASSLAGGNQPQHF; CDR3 DNA: TGTGCCAGCAGCTTGGCAGGTGGGAATCAGCCCCAGCATTTT
clone size: few; V gene: TRBV4-1; J gene: TRBJ2-2; D gene: .; CDR3 length: 14; CDR3 protein: CASSQILASGELFF; CDR3 DNA: TGCGCCAGCAGCCAAATTTTAGCGTCCGGGGAGCTGTTTTTT
clone size: .; V gene: TRBV19; J gene: TRBJ1-2; D gene: .; CDR3 length: 11; CDR3 protein: CASSTNYGYTF; CDR3 DNA: TGTGCCAGTAGCACTAACTATGGCTACACCTTC
clone size: .; V gene: TRBV6-6; J gene: TRBJ2-3; D gene: .; CDR3 length: 14; CDR3 protein: CASSYEGGTDTQYF; CDR3 DNA: TGTGCCAGCAGTTACGAGGGGGGGACAGATACGCAGTATTTT
clone size: .; V gene: TRBV6-1; J gene: TRBJ2-1; D gene: .; CDR3 length: 13; CDR3 protein: CASSEFGDNEQFF; CDR3 DNA: TGTGCCAGCAGCGAGTTCGGGGACAATGAGCAGTTCTTC
clone size: .; V gene: TRBV11-2; J gene: TRBJ1-1; D gene: .; CDR3 length: 13; CDR3 protein: CASSLVGGTEAFF; CDR3 DNA: TGTGCCAGCAGCTTAGTAGGGGGAACTGAAGCTTTCTTT
clone size: .; V gene: TRBV6-1; J gene: TRBJ2-1; D gene: TRBD2; CDR3 length: 15; CDR3 protein: CASSGPGRAKNEQFF; CDR3 DNA: TGTGCCAGCAGTGGCCCCGGGAGGGCCAAGAATGAGCAGTTCTTC
clone size: .; V gene: TRBV29-1; J gene: TRBJ2-6; D gene: .; CDR3 length: 13; CDR3 protein: CSVDSSGANVLTF; CDR3 DNA: TGCAGCGTGGACAGCTCTGGGGCCAACGTCCTGACTTTC
clone size: once; V gene: TRBV4-1; J gene: TRBJ1-4; D gene: .; CDR3 length: 14; CDR3 protein: CASRPTATNEKLFF; CDR3 DNA: TGCGCCAGCAGGCCTACTGCAACTAATGAAAAACTGTTTTTT
clone size: .; V gene: TRBV7-9; J gene: TRBJ2-4; D gene: .; CDR3 length: 14; CDR3 protein: CASSPGQGGDIQYF; CDR3 DNA: TGTGCCAGCAGCCCGGGGCAGGGCGGGGACATTCAGTACTTC
clone size: .; V gene: TRBV7-2; J gene: TRBJ2-5; D gene: .; CDR3 length: 17; CDR3 protein: CASSLGGTGRGGETQYF; CDR3 DNA: TGTGCCAGCAGCTTAGGCGGGACGGGAAGGGGGGGGGAGACCCAGTACTTC
clone size: few; V gene: TRBV5-1; J gene: TRBJ2-7; D gene: TRBD2; CDR3 length: 13; CDR3 protein: CASREASGYEQYF; CDR3 DNA: TGCGCCAGCCGGGAGGCATCGGGATACGAGCAGTACTTC
clone size: .; V gene: TRBV27; J gene: TRBJ1-1; D gene: TRBD1; CDR3 length: 15; CDR3 protein: CASSTRDRGDTEAFF; CDR3 DNA: TGTGCCAGCAGTACCCGTGACAGGGGGGACACTGAAGCTTTCTTT
clone size: .; V gene: TRBV11-2; J gene: TRBJ2-5; D gene: TRBD2; CDR3 length: 16; CDR3 protein: CASSLGLAGEQETQYF; CDR3 DNA: TGTGCCAGCAGCTTGGGCCTAGCGGGGGAACAAGAGACCCAGTACTTC
clone size: .; V gene: TRBV15; J gene: TRBJ2-1; D gene: TRBD1; CDR3 length: 13; CDR3 protein: CATLWTGGDEQFF; CDR3 DNA: TGTGCCACCCTATGGACAGGGGGAGATGAGCAGTTCTTC
clone size: .; V gene: TRBV29-1; J gene: TRBJ1-2; D gene: TRBD1; CDR3 length: 14; CDR3 protein: CSVGQGAKINGYTF; CDR3 DNA: TGCAGCGTGGGACAGGGGGCAAAAATAAATGGCTACACCTTC
clone size: .; V gene: TRBV11-1; J gene: TRBJ2-6; D gene: .; CDR3 length: 15; CDR3 protein: CASSFRVAGANVLTF; CDR3 DNA: TGTGCCAGCAGCTTCAGGGTAGCTGGGGCCAACGTCCTGACTTTC
clone size: .; V gene: TRBV11-3; J gene: TRBJ2-2; D gene: .; CDR3 length: 13; CDR3 protein: CASSTGPTGELFF; CDR3 DNA: TGTGCCAGCAGTACAGGGCCCACCGGGGAGCTGTTTTTT
clone size: .; V gene: TRBV2; J gene: TRBJ2-2; D gene: TRBD1; CDR3 length: 14; CDR3 protein: CASGGQANTGELFF; CDR3 DNA: TGTGCCAGCGGGGGACAGGCGAACACCGGGGAGCTGTTTTTT
clone size: .; V gene: TRBV6-6; J gene: TRBJ2-5; D gene: TRBD2; CDR3 length: 14; CDR3 protein: CATLGREGRETQYF; CDR3 DNA: TGTGCCACCCTCGGGCGGGAGGGCCGAGAGACCCAGTACTTC
clone size: .; V gene: TRBV2; J gene: TRBJ2-5; D gene: TRBD1; CDR3 length: 16; CDR3 protein: CASSDNRDRVEETQYF; CDR3 DNA: TGTGCCAGCAGTGATAACAGGGACAGGGTAGAGGAGACCCAGTACTTC
clone size: .; V gene: TRBV9; J gene: TRBJ1-1; D gene: .; CDR3 length: 15; CDR3 protein: CASSVVGALNTEAFF; CDR3 DNA: TGTGCCAGCAGCGTAGTTGGGGCGTTGAACACTGAAGCTTTCTTT
clone size: .; V gene: TRBV11-2; J gene: TRBJ2-1; D gene: .; CDR3 length: 16; CDR3 protein: CASSFSSLAGYNEQFF; CDR3 DNA: TGTGCCAGCAGCTTTAGTTCGCTAGCCGGATACAATGAGCAGTTCTTC
clone size: .; V gene: TRBV4-1; J gene: TRBJ2-7; D gene: TRBD2; CDR3 length: 15; CDR3 protein: CASSQPASGSYEQYF; CDR3 DNA: TGCGCCAGCAGCCAACCGGCTAGCGGGAGCTACGAGCAGTACTTC
clone size: .; V gene: TRBV19; J gene: TRBJ2-3; D gene: .; CDR3 length: 14; CDR3 protein: CASSISGSTDTQYF; CDR3 DNA: TGTGCCAGTAGTATATCCGGGAGCACAGATACGCAGTATTTT
clone size: .; V gene: TRBV2; J gene: TRBJ2-7; D gene: TRBD1; CDR3 length: 14; CDR3 protein: CASSAGQGFGEQYF; CDR3 DNA: TGTGCCAGCAGTGCCGGACAGGGATTTGGCGAGCAGTACTTC
clone size: once; V gene: TRBV6-5; J gene: TRBJ2-3; D gene: .; CDR3 length: 16; CDR3 protein: CASSYSGALGTDTQYF; CDR3 DNA: TGTGCCAGCAGTTACTCAGGGGCTCTAGGTACAGATACGCAGTATTTT
clone size: once; V gene: TRBV5-4; J gene: TRBJ2-7; D gene: TRBD1; CDR3 length: 13; CDR3 protein: CASRSQGAGEQYF; CDR3 DNA: TGTGCCAGCAGAAGCCAGGGGGCGGGCGAGCAGTACTTC
clone size: .; V gene: TRBV28; J gene: TRBJ1-1; D gene: TRBD1; CDR3 length: 16; CDR3 protein: CASSPWGQGRDTEAFF; CDR3 DNA: TGTGCCAGCAGTCCCTGGGGACAGGGTCGGGACACTGAAGCTTTCTTT